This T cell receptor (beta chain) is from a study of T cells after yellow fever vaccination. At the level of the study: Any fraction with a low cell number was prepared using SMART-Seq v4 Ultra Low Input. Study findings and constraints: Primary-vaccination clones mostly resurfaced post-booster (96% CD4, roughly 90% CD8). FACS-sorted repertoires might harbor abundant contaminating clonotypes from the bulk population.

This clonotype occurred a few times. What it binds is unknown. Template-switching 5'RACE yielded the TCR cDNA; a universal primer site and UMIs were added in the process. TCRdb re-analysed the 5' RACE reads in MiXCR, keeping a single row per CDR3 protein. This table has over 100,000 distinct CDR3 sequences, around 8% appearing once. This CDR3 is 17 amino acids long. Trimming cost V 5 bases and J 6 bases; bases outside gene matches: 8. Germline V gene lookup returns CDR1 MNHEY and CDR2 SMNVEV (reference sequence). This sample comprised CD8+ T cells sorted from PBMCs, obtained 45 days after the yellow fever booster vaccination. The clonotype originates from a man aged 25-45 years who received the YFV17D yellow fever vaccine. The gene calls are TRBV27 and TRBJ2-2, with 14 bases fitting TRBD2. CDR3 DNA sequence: TGTGCCAGCAGTCCCACCCCGGGACTAGCGGGAGCCGGGGAGCTGTTTTTT. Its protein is CASSPTPGLAGAGELFF.